This TCR beta chain was retrieved from a study of human T cells and chemical hapten exposure (dated by TCRdb to the early 2020s). Some background on the complete study: For sensitization, 2% DPC in acetone was applied to a 2 cm by 2 cm area of upper inner arm skin. Patients additionally received weekly therapeutic DPC doses to the scalp throughout the approximately 22-week study period. Patch testing was done on the upper back using Finn chambers containing 0.01% DPC, and results were scored after 6 days according to International Contact Dermatitis Research Group standards. Most of the patients in the cohort were female, and the cohort covered alopecia areata with under or over 50% scalp involvement, alopecia totalis and alopecia universalis. Libraries were pooled for sequencing, and per-sample TCR yields varied mainly because of small differences in library volumes within the pool. In alopecia patients, the study followed how the peripheral blood TCR repertoire changed in vivo over primary and secondary sensitization to diphenylcyclopropenone (DPC), a hapten. Blood samples were taken from patients before sensitization (week 0) and at 2, 6 and about 24 weeks after DPC sensitization. Blood for TCR sequencing was provided by twenty-nine alopecia patients at one to four time points (pre-sensitization, 2, 6 and 24 weeks). Study-level results and caveats: Repeated subsampling changed both the strength of the expansion versus patch-test correlation and the threshold at which the correlation became significant. No change with DPC sensitization was found in the number of TCRs above 1 in 1000 frequency, and no evidence of global repertoire structure alterations was found. Significantly more large CDR3 similarity clusters were formed by expanded TCRs than by pre-sensitization or healthy control sets, consistent with antigen-driven responses. Patch test score correlated positively with the number of PT1 expanded TCRs, reaching significance at thresholds 8, 16 and 32 but not at 4. Because every patient had alopecia, a presumed autoimmune disease, the patients' immune response might differ from that of healthy individuals.

Library preparation used RACE. Sequencing was carried out with a NextSeq 500. During library preparation, unique molecular identifiers were attached to individual cDNA molecules so that TCRs could be counted in a quantitative, reproducible way. Both TCR alpha and TCR beta chains were sequenced from each blood RNA sample. The original methods were these. The median number of TCRs per sample was some 100,000, ranging from roughly 20,000 to 700,000. V, J and CDR3 annotation of the TCR reads was performed with the Decombinator software suite. Every sample was subsampled to the same number of TCRs (28,000) for the PS versus PT1 abundance plots. Expanded TCRs were defined as absent before sensitization and observed at least eight times at the 2-week time point. The public reads were run again by TCRdb, first through fastp at Q25 and then through MiXCR, and only productive beta chains were kept. For every CDR3 protein sequence, its rows merge into one entry that carries the most common genes and DNA. Clone size and V and J calls follow TCRdb, not the original study. The sample table holds hundreds of thousands of distinct CDR3 sequences, of which about 6% were seen once. Under 7% of the sample rests with the top ten.

In this sample, this clonotype turned up many times. It has no known antigen specificity. Per-nucleotide qualities are absent, and no much larger clonotype sits a single base away. As encoded in the germline V gene (reference sequence), CDR1 is DFQATT while CDR2 is SNEGSKA. Deletion took 5 bases off V and 4 bases off J, with a span of 14 bases between the germline ends. Including cysteine and phenylalanine, the CDR3 has 13 amino acids. CDR3 DNA is the only sequence kept; it has 39 bases, read in frame from the first base. Reading the label with the study, this specimen's time point is: patch test 2, 6 weeks after DPC sensitization. The sample's treatment or condition label, in plain terms: therapeutic diphenylcyclopropenone sensitization with weekly scalp DPC. At each patch-test visit, blood was drawn before the patch test was applied. To be eligible, patients had to be aged 18 to 70, diagnosed with alopecia and judged suitable for DPC therapy, while pregnant patients were excluded. Unfractionated whole blood was collected in Tempus Blood RNA tubes, and total RNA was extracted from that blood.

The sample consisted of whole blood, taken in connection with sensitization to the hapten diphenylcyclopropenone (DPC). Recombination connected TRBV20-1 to TRBJ1-2, and perhaps TRBD1 as D gene, on 6 matching bases. This TCR was recovered from a woman aged 18-30 years with alopecia areata. Some clones in this sample may be carry-over from other donors' samples. CDR3 loop: CSASRTAGYGYTF. DNA sequence: TGCAGTGCTTCCCGGACAGCAGGCTATGGCTACACCTTC.